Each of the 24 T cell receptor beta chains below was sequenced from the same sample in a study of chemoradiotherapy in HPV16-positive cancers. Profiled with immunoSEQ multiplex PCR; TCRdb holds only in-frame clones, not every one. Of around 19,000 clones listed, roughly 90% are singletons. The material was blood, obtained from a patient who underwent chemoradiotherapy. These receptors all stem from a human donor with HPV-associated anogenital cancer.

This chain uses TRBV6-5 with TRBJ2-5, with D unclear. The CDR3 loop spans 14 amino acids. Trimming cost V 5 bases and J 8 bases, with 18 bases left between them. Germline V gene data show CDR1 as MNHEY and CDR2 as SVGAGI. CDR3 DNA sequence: TGTGCCAGCAGTCCCCTTGGTGGAATGGGAACCCAGTACTTC. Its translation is CASSPLGGMGTQYF.

The CDR3 sequence: CASRTVNQPQHF. DNA for the CDR3: TGTGCCAGCAGGACAGTGAATCAGCCCCAGCATTTT. The V and J genes are TRBV6-1 and TRBJ1-5, with D perhaps TRBD1 (5 bases). The CDR3 totals 12 residues. V was shortened by 6 bases and J by 4 bases, with 7 bases between the two germline ends. Germline loops: CDR1 MNHNS, CDR2 SASEGT.

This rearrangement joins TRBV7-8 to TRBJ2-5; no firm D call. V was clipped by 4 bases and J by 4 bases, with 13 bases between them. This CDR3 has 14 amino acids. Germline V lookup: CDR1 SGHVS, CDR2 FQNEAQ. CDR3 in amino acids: CASSSKVAPETQYF. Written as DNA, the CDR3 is TGTGCCAGCAGCTCCAAGGTGGCCCCAGAGACCCAGTACTTC.

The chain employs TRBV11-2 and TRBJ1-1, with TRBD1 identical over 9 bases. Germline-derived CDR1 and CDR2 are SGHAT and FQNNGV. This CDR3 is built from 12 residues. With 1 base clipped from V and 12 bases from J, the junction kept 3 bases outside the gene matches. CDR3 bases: TGTGCCAGCAGCTTAGGGACAGGGGAAACTTTCTTT. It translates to CASSLGTGETFF.

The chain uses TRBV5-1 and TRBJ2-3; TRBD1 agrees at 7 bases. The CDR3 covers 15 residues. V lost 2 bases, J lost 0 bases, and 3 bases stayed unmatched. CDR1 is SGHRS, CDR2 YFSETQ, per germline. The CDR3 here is CASSLGGSSTDTQYF. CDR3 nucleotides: TGCGCCAGCAGCTTAGGGGGCTCTAGCACAGATACGCAGTATTTT.

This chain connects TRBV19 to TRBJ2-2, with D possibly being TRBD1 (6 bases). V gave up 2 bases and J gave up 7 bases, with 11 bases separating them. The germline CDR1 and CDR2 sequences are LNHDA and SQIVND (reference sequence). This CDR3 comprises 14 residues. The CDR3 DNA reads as TGTGCCAGTAGTATACAGGGGAGATACGGGGAGCTGTTTTTT. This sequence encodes CASSIQGRYGELFF.

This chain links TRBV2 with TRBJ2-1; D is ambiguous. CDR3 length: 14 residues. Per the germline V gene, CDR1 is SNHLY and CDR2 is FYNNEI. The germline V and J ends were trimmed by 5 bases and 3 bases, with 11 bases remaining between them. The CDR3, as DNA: TGTGCCAGCAGTCAGGAAACCGTCTACAATGAGCAGTTCTTC. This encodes CASSQETVYNEQFF.

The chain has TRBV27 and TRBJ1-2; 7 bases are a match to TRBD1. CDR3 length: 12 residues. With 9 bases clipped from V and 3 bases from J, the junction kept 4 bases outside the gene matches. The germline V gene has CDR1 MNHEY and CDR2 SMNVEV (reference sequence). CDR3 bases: TGTGCCAGGGGGACAGCTGACTATGGCTACACCTTC. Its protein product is CARGTADYGYTF.

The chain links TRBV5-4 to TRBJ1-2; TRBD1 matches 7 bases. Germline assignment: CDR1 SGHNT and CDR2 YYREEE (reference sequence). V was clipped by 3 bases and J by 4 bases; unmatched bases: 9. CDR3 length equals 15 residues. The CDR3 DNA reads TGTGCCAGCAGCTCCGACAGGGTGGATATCTATGGCTACACCTTC. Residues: CASSSDRVDIYGYTF.

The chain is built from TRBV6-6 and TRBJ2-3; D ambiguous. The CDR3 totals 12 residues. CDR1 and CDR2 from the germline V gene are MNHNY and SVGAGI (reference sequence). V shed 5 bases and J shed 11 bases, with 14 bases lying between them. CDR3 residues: CASSPHLSMQYF. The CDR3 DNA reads TGTGCCAGCAGTCCTCACCTCAGCATGCAGTATTTT.

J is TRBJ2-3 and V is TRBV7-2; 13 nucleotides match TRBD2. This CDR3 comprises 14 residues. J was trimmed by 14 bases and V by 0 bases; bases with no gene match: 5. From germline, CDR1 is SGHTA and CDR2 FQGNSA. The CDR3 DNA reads TGTGCCAGCAGCTTAGCCCCACTAGCGGGGGGGCTGTATTTT. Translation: CASSLAPLAGGLYF.

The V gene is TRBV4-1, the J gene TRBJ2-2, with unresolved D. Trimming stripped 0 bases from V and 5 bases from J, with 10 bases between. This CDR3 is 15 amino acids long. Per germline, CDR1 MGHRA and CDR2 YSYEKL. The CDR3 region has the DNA TGCGCCAGCAGCCAAGAACGGACGGTGACCGGGGAGCTGTTTTTT. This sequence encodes CASSQERTVTGELFF.

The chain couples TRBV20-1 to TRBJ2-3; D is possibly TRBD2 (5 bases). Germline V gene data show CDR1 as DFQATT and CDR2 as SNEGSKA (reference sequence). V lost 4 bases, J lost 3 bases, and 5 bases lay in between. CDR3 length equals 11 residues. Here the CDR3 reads CSAKRTDTQYF. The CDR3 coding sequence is TGCAGTGCTAAGCGGACAGATACGCAGTATTTT.

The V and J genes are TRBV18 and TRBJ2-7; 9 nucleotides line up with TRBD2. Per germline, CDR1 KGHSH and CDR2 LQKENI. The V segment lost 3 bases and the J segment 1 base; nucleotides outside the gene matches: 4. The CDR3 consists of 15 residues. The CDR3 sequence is CASSPGSGGSYEQYF. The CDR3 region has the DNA TGTGCCAGCTCACCCGGGAGCGGGGGGTCCTACGAGCAGTACTTC.

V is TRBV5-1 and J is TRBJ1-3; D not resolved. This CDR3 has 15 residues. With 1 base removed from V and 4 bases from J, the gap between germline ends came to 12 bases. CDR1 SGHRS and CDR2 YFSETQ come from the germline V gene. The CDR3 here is CASSLSSGSGNTIYF. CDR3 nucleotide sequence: TGCGCCAGCAGCTTGTCGTCAGGTTCAGGAAACACCATATATTTT.

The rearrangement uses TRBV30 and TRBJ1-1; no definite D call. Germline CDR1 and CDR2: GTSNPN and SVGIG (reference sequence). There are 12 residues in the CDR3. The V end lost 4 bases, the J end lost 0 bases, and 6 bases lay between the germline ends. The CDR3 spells CAWKGMNTEAFF. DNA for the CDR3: TGTGCCTGGAAGGGAATGAACACTGAAGCTTTCTTT.

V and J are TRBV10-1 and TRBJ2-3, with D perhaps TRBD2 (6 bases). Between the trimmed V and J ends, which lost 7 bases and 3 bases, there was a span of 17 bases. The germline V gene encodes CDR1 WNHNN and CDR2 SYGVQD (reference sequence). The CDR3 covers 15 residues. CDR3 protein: CASTGGTSETDTQYF. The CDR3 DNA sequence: TGCGCCAGCACCGGAGGGACTTCGGAAACAGATACGCAGTATTTT.

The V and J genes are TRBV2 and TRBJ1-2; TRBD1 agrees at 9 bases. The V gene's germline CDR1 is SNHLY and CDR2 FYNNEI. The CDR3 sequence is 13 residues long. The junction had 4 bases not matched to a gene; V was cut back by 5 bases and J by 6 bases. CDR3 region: CASSPTGGDGYTF. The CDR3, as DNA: TGTGCCAGCAGTCCGACAGGGGGAGATGGCTACACCTTC. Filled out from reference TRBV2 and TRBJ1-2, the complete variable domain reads EPEVTQTPSHQVTQMGQEVILRCVPISNHLYFYWYRQILGQKVEFLVSFYNNEISEKSEIFDDQFSVERPDGSNFTLKIRSTKLEDSAMYFCASSPTGGDGYTFGSGTRLTVV.

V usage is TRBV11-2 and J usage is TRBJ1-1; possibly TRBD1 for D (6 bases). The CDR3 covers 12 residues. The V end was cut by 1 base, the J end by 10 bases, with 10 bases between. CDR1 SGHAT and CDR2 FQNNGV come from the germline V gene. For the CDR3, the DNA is TGTGCCAGCAGCTTAGGTACAGGGACAGCTTTCTTT. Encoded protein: CASSLGTGTAFF.

The CDR3 loop reads CASNSGTGGNTGELFF. Here the CDR3 DNA reads TGTGCCAGTAATTCCGGGACAGGGGGTAACACCGGGGAGCTGTTTTTT. The chain links TRBV19 to TRBJ2-2, with TRBD1 matching 11 bases. The CDR3 contains 16 residues. V lost 7 bases to trimming and J lost 2 bases; unmatched junction nucleotides: 6. Germline V CDR1 and CDR2: LNHDA, SQIVND (reference sequence).

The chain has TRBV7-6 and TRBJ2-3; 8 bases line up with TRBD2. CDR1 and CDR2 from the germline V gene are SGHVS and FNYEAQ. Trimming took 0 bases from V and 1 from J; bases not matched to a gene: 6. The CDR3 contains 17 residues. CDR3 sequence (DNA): TGTGCCAGCAGCTTAGCGCCCTTGCGGGGGGGCACAGATACGCAGTATTTT. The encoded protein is CASSLAPLRGGTDTQYF.

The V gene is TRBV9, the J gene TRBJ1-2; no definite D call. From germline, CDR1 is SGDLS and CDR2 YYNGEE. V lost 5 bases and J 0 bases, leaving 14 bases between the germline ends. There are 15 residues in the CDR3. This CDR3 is CASRGDGIANYGYTF. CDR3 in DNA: TGTGCCAGCAGAGGTGACGGAATCGCTAACTATGGCTACACCTTC.

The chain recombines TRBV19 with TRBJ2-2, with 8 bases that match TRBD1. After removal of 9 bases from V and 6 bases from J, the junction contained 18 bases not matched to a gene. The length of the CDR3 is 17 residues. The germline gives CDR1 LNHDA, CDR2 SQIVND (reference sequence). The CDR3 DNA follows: TGTGCCAGCGCGCAGGGGTCGGGACAGGTGCTTTCCGGGGAGCTGTTTTTT. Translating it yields CASAQGSGQVLSGELFF.

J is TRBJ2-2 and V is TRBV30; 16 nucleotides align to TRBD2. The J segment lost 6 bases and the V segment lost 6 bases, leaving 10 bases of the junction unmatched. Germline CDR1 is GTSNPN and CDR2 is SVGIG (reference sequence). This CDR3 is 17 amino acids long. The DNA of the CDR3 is TGTGCCTGTCCAGGGACTAGCGGGGGGGCCGTGTCCGGGGAGCTGTTTTTT. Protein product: CACPGTSGGAVSGELFF.